Following are 9 T cell receptor beta chains from one sample sequenced in a study of cytomegalovirus exposure and HLA in healthy donors. The PCR employed 60 Vbeta primers together with 13 Jbeta primers. The data were produced by immunoSEQ multiplex PCR, yet TCRdb's version contains in-frame clones alone and is incomplete. The data show 200,000 or so clones, with 70% to 90% seen just once and about 1.9% held by the top ten. The specimen sequenced was PBMCs. The receptor set was obtained from a woman aged 18-30 years in good health and CMV-seropositive.

CDR3: CASSPDRVSNTEAFF. DNA for the CDR3: TGTGCCAGCAGTCCCGACAGGGTTTCGAACACTGAAGCTTTCTTT. The chain links TRBV2 to TRBJ1-1; 7 nucleotides line up with TRBD1. J lost 1 base, V lost 5 bases, and 7 bases had no gene match. Germline CDR1 is SNHLY and CDR2 is FYNNEI. CDR3 size: 15 residues. The whole variable domain, filled in from reference TRBV2 and TRBJ1-1, reads EPEVTQTPSHQVTQMGQEVILRCVPISNHLYFYWYRQILGQKVEFLVSFYNNEISEKSEIFDDQFSVERPDGSNFTLKIRSTKLEDSAMYFCASSPDRVSNTEAFFGQGTRLTVV.

The V call is TRBV11-2, the J call TRBJ2-1; the match to TRBD2 covers 10 bases. The CDR3 extends over 15 amino acids. CDR1 SGHAT and CDR2 FQNNGV come from the germline V gene. The V and J ends lost 5 bases and 6 bases, in that order; junction bases with no gene match: 7. The CDR3 nucleotides are TGTGCCAGCAGCCCGCTAGCGGGGGCCCTCAATGAGCAGTTCTTC. Encoded protein: CASSPLAGALNEQFF.

The V call is TRBV7-3, the J call TRBJ2-2, with a weak D call TRBD2 (5 bases). The CDR3 has 13 residues. V lost 10 bases and J 1 base, leaving 10 bases between the germline ends. Per germline, CDR1 SGHTA and CDR2 FQGTGA. CDR3 residues: CATRAGNTGELFF. The CDR3 DNA reads as TGTGCCACTCGGGCGGGGAACACCGGGGAGCTGTTTTTT.

The rearrangement uses TRBV6-1 and TRBJ2-4; TRBD2 agrees at 8 bases. V shed 2 bases and J 6 bases; nucleotides not matched to a gene: 21. This CDR3 region has 20 residues. Germline lookup yields CDR1 MNHNS and CDR2 SASEGT. The CDR3: CASSERGLEGTLGVGNIQYF. In nucleotides, the CDR3 is TGTGCCAGCAGTGAAAGGGGACTAGAGGGGACTTTGGGAGTGGGAAACATTCAGTACTTC.

This chain links TRBV19 with TRBJ2-2; 11 bases line up with TRBD1. Germline CDR1 is LNHDA and CDR2 is SQIVND (reference sequence). This CDR3 comprises 14 residues. With 8 bases clipped from V and 2 bases from J, the junction kept 1 base outside the gene matches. This CDR3 is CASGTGGNTGELFF. In DNA form, the CDR3 reads TGTGCCAGTGGGACAGGGGGTAACACCGGGGAGCTGTTTTTT.

The chain has TRBV18 and TRBJ1-1, with D maybe TRBD1 (5 bases). Germline V gene data show CDR1 as KGHSH and CDR2 as LQKENI. This CDR3 region has 14 residues. Deletions cut 6 bases from V and 0 bases from J, with 11 bases between. CDR3 region: CASSRDRLNTEAFF. CDR3 sequence (DNA): TGTGCCAGCTCTCGAGACAGACTGAACACTGAAGCTTTCTTT.

The chain combines TRBV7-3 with TRBJ2-2; the match to TRBD2 covers 8 bases. Germline V gene sequence: CDR1 SGHTA, CDR2 FQGTGA. The junction had 3 bases not matched to a gene; V was cut back by 5 bases and J by 1 base. CDR3 size: 15 residues. Written as DNA, the CDR3 is TGTGCCAGCAGCCCCCGGGGGGGGAACACCGGGGAGCTGTTTTTT. Translated, it gives CASSPRGGNTGELFF.

This chain uses TRBV4-2 with TRBJ2-2, with 9 bases aligning to TRBD2. The V and J ends lost 1 base and 3 bases, in that order; junction bases with no gene match: 9. CDR3 size: 18 residues. Germline V CDR1 and CDR2: LGHNA, YNFKEQ. CDR3 DNA sequence: TGTGCCAGCAGCCAAGGAACTAGCGGGCCGACGGACACCGGGGAGCTGTTTTTT. It yields the protein CASSQGTSGPTDTGELFF.

This clone was seen a few times. V is TRBV7-6 and J is TRBJ1-1, with D maybe TRBD1 (6 bases). Between the trimmed V and J ends, which lost 5 bases and 5 bases, there was a span of 12 bases. This CDR3 spans 13 amino acids. Germline V CDR1 and CDR2: SGHVS, FNYEAQ. The CDR3: CASSEIQGTEAFF. CDR3 coding DNA: TGTGCCAGCAGCGAGATTCAGGGGACTGAAGCTTTCTTT.